One and the same sample provided the 2 T cell receptor beta chains below, sequenced in a study of graft-versus-host responses after intestinal transplantation. TCRdb keeps only in-frame clones here, not all; method: immunoSEQ multiplex PCR. In the table there are 80,000 to 95,000 clones, about 90% of which are singletons. Antigens of these TCRs are unknown. The source material was unstimulated CD8+ T cells sorted from spleen or lymph node cells, sampled before intestinal transplant. Receptors were obtained from a human donor who received an intestinal transplant.

J is TRBJ2-5 and V is TRBV2; a weak D match, TRBD2 (6 bases). Between the trimmed V and J ends, which lost 7 bases and 4 bases, there was a span of 16 bases. CDR1 SNHLY and CDR2 FYNNEI come from the germline V gene. The CDR3 sequence is 14 residues long. CDR3 residues: CASIVGEVGETQYF. CDR3 sequence (DNA): TGTGCCAGCATCGTGGGGGAGGTGGGAGAGACCCAGTACTTC.

The chain couples TRBV15 to TRBJ1-5; the match to TRBD1 covers 7 bases. The CDR3 is made up of 17 amino acids. CDR1 LNHNV and CDR2 YYDKDF come from the germline V gene (reference sequence). Trimming at V came to 4 bases and at J to 4 bases, leaving 13 bases not matched to a gene. The CDR3 sequence is CATSIGRRQGSNQPQHF. CDR3 sequence (DNA): TGTGCCACCAGCATAGGTCGGCGACAGGGATCGAATCAGCCCCAGCATTTT.